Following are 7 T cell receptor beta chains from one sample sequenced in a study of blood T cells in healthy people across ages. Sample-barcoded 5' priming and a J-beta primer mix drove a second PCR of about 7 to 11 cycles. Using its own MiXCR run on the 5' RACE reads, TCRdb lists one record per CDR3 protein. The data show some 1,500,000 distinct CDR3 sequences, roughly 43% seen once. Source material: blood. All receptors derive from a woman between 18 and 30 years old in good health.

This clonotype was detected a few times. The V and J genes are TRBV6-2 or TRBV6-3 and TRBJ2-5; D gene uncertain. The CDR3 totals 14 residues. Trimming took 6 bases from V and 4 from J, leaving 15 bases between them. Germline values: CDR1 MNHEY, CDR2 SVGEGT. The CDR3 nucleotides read TGTGCCAGCAGCCTCCGCAATAGCCTAGAGACCCAGTACTTC. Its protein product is CASSLRNSLETQYF.

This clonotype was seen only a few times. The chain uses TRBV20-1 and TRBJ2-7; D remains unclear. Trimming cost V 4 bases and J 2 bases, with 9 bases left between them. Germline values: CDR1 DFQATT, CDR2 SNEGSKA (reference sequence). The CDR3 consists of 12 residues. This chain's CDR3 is CSAKSSAYEQYF. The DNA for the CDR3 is TGCAGTGCTAAATCCAGTGCCTACGAGCAGTACTTC.

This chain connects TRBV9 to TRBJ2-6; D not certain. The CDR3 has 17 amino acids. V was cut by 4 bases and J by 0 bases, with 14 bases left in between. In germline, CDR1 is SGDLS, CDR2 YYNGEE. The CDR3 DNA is TGTGCCAGCAGCTTCCAGACGAAGAGCTCTGGGGCCAACGTCCTGACTTTC. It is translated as CASSFQTKSSGANVLTF.

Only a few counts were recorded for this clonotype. The CDR3 loop reads CATSDPRGYNEQFF. The CDR3 nucleotides read TGTGCCACCAGTGATCCCCGGGGGTACAATGAGCAGTTCTTC. The chain employs TRBV24-1 and TRBJ2-1, with D maybe TRBD2 (6 bases). Germline V gene lookup returns CDR1 KGHDR and CDR2 SFDVKD. V lost 3 bases to trimming and J lost 4 bases, with 9 bases between them. This CDR3 is 14 amino acids long.

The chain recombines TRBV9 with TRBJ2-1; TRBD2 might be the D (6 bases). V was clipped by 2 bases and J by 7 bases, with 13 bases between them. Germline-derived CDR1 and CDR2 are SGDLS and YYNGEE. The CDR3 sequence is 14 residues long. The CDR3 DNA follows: TGTGCCAGCAGCGTTCTAGCGTCTATGAATGAGCAGTTCTTC. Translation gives CASSVLASMNEQFF.

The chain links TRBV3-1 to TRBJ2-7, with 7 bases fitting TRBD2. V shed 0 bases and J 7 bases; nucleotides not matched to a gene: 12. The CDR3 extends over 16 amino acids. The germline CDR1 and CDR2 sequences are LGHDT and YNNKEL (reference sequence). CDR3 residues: CASSQDLRGSRDEQYF. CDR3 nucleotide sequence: TGTGCCAGCAGCCAAGATCTCCGCGGGAGCAGAGATGAGCAGTACTTC.

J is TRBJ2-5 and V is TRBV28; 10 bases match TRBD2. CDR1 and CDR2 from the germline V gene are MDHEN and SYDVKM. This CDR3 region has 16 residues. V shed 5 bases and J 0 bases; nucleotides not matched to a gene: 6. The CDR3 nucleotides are TGTGCCAGCAGTCCGCCGGGACTAGCGCACCAAGAGACCCAGTACTTC. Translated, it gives CASSPPGLAHQETQYF. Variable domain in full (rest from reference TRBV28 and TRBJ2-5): DVKVTQSSRYLVKRTGEKVFLECVQDMDHENMFWYRQDPGLGLRLIYFSYDVKMKEKGDIPEGYSVSREKKERFSLILESASTNQTSMYLCASSPPGLAHQETQYFGPGTRLLVL.